The 20 T cell receptor beta chains reported below all come from one sample, sequenced in a study of beta chain features in type 1 diabetes. Study-wide results and limits: When Type 1 diabetes patients were examined, their TCRB CDR3s proved moderately but significantly shorter in all four CD4+ subsets.

These TCRs are of unknown antigen specificity. The study reverse transcribed the entire isolated RNA, so it sequenced expressed TCRB transcripts. Sequencing used immunoSEQ multiplex PCR; TCRdb keeps in-frame clones, though not all of them. This sample has about 120,000 clones, with 15% to 20% found just once. Sequenced: central memory CD4+ T cells from blood. The receptors stem from a man between 18 and 29 years old with type 1 diabetes.

The chain links TRBV30 to TRBJ1-1; 8 positions match TRBD1. Germline trimming cut 3 bases from V and 7 bases from J; bases unmatched to any gene: 10. CDR1 GTSNPN and CDR2 SVGIG come from the germline V gene (reference sequence). This CDR3 region has 14 residues. The CDR3 loop reads CAWSGGQGSNEAFF. The CDR3 DNA follows: TGTGCCTGGAGCGGTGGACAGGGAAGCAATGAAGCTTTCTTT. The variable domain in full, completed from reference TRBV30 and TRBJ1-1, reads SQTIHQWPATLVQPVGSPLSLECTVEGTSNPNLYWYRQAAGRGLQLLFYSVGIGQISSEVPQNLSASRPQDRQFILSSKKLLLSDSGFYLCAWSGGQGSNEAFFGQGTRLTVV.

This chain connects TRBV14 to TRBJ1-5; D unresolved. V dropped 4 bases and J dropped 5 bases, with 9 bases sitting between them. This CDR3 is 13 amino acids long. The V gene's germline CDR1 is SGHDN and CDR2 FVKESK. CDR3 in amino acids: CASSREIDQPQHF. The CDR3 DNA sequence: TGTGCCAGCAGCCGGGAGATAGATCAGCCCCAGCATTTT.

The chain employs TRBV28 and TRBJ2-1; D call uncertain. Germline CDR1 and CDR2: MDHEN and SYDVKM. CDR3 length: 12 amino acids. The V end lost 3 bases, the J end lost 7 bases, and 7 bases lay between the germline ends. The CDR3 spells CASSFPKNEQFF. CDR3 DNA sequence: TGTGCCAGCAGTTTCCCTAAAAATGAGCAGTTCTTC.

As concerns this clone: One end of the junction varies from germline; a read error may be responsible. The chain has TRBV10-3 and TRBJ1-6, with 9 bases aligning to TRBD1. Germline V gene lookup returns CDR1 ENHRY and CDR2 SYGVKD. The CDR3 is 16 amino acids. The CDR3: CASSYLTGTGNSPLHF. The CDR3 DNA sequence: TGTGCCAGCAGTTACCTAACCGGGACAGGGAATTCACCCCTCCACTTT.

The chain has TRBV27 and TRBJ1-2; 11 bases agree with TRBD1. Germline CDR1 and CDR2: MNHEY and SMNVEV (reference sequence). J lost 7 bases, V lost 5 bases, and 21 bases had no gene match. There are 19 residues in the CDR3. The CDR3 loop is CASSLLPGQGDWGFRGYTF. The CDR3 coding sequence is TGTGCCAGCAGTCTACTACCGGGACAGGGGGATTGGGGGTTTCGTGGCTACACCTTC.

There are a few counts of this clone. The chain recombines TRBV9 with TRBJ2-7; TRBD2 aligns across 7 bases. The V gene's germline CDR1 is SGDLS and CDR2 YYNGEE. This CDR3 spans 14 amino acids. V dropped 0 bases and J dropped 3; count of bases not matched to a gene: 3. CDR3 residues: CASSVASGGYEQYF. Written as DNA, the CDR3 is TGTGCCAGCAGCGTAGCTAGCGGAGGCTACGAGCAGTACTTC.

The chain links TRBV30 to TRBJ1-5; TRBD1 aligns across 8 bases. J lost 7 bases, V lost 0 bases, and 2 bases had no gene match. In germline, CDR1 is GTSNPN, CDR2 SVGIG (reference sequence). This CDR3 contains 13 residues. CDR3 in amino acids: CAWSVTGGQPQHF. For the CDR3, the DNA is TGTGCCTGGAGTGTCACAGGGGGACAGCCCCAGCATTTT.

This clone was counted only a few times. The CDR3, as DNA: TGCAGCGTTGGAGGGGGAGGCAATCAGCCCCAGCATTTT. It is translated as CSVGGGGNQPQHF. J is TRBJ1-5 and V is TRBV29-1; a weak D match, TRBD1 (6 bases). CDR3 size: 13 residues. V lost 4 bases and J 2 bases, leaving 9 bases between the germline ends. CDR1 and CDR2 from the germline V gene are SQVTM and ANQGSEA.

The V gene is TRBV10-1, the J gene TRBJ2-7; the D call may be TRBD1 or TRBD2 (5 bases each). Germline assignment: CDR1 WNHNN and CDR2 SYGVQD (reference sequence). Trimming took 6 bases from V and 9 from J, leaving 21 bases between them. The length of the CDR3 is 14 residues. The CDR3 reads CASSSGGLPTAQYF. The CDR3 region has the DNA TGCGCCAGCAGCTCTGGGGGTCTCCCTACGGCGCAGTACTTC.

V and J are TRBV7-6 and TRBJ2-5, with 7 bases that match TRBD1. Trimming at V came to 5 bases and at J to 4 bases, leaving 7 bases not matched to a gene. CDR1 is SGHVS and CDR2 is FNYEAQ in the germline V gene. There are 14 residues in the CDR3. CDR3 in DNA: TGTGCCAGCAGCGCCCAGGGGGTCCCAGAGACCCAGTACTTC. It is translated as CASSAQGVPETQYF.

The genes are TRBV7-6 and TRBJ2-2; TRBD1 matches at 8 bases. J lost 6 bases, V lost 5 bases, and 8 bases had no gene match. CDR1 and CDR2 (germline): SGHVS, FNYEAQ. CDR3 size: 15 residues. This CDR3 is CASSRGTGRPGELFF. DNA of the CDR3: TGTGCCAGCAGCCGAGGGACAGGAAGGCCCGGGGAGCTGTTTTTT.

Note on this clone: Its ends do not fully match the called genes, so a read error is possible. The chain's CDR3 is CASSLDRTSGEGPIF. The CDR3 nucleotides are TGTGCCAGCAGCTTAGATCGAACTTCGGGGGAGGGCCCGATCTTC. V gene TRBV11-2 combines with J gene TRBJ2-1; 7 bases are a match to TRBD2. Germline values: CDR1 SGHAT, CDR2 FQNNGV. The CDR3 spans 15 residues.

This clone was observed a few times. The chain recombines TRBV29-1 with TRBJ1-5; unclear D gene. The CDR3 is 12 amino acids. Deletions cut 7 bases from V and 5 bases from J, with 12 bases between. Per germline, CDR1 SQVTM and CDR2 ANQGSEA. CDR3 sequence: CSALSGDQPQHF. The CDR3 DNA reads as TGCAGCGCCCTAAGCGGCGATCAGCCCCAGCATTTT.

V is TRBV18 and J is TRBJ2-2, with 7 bases aligning to TRBD1. The germline CDR1 and CDR2 sequences are KGHSH and LQKENI. Trimming removed 5 bases from V and 3 bases from J; junction bases left unmatched: 3. The CDR3 is 14 residues long. In nucleotides, the CDR3 is TGTGCCAGCTCAAGAGGGACAGACACCGGGGAGCTGTTTTTT. Translating it yields CASSRGTDTGELFF.

The V gene is TRBV7-8, the J gene TRBJ2-5; D is tentatively TRBD1 or TRBD2 (5 bases each). CDR3 length: 16 amino acids. V lost 3 bases to trimming and J lost 1 base, with 15 bases between them. Germline lookup yields CDR1 SGHVS and CDR2 FQNEAQ. The CDR3 bases are TGTGCCAGCAGCTTGAAACGAGGGGCCATCCAAGAGACCCAGTACTTC. It translates to CASSLKRGAIQETQYF.

This clone was observed at least ten times. The rearrangement links TRBV27 to TRBJ2-3, with 10 bases fitting TRBD2. V gave up 4 bases and J gave up 4 bases; unmatched junction bases: 2. The CDR3 runs to 14 residues. CDR1 and CDR2 from the germline V gene are MNHEY and SMNVEV (reference sequence). The CDR3 spells CASSSAGGPDTQYF. CDR3 bases: TGTGCCAGCAGTTCAGCGGGAGGGCCAGATACGCAGTATTTT.

This clone has only a few counts. The rearrangement uses TRBV30 and TRBJ2-7; TRBD1 matches at 9 bases. The CDR3 runs 13 residues. Germline V gives CDR1 GTSNPN, CDR2 SVGIG (reference sequence). V was clipped by 8 bases and J by 2 bases; unmatched bases: 7. In DNA, the CDR3 is TGTGCCGGAGACAGGGGGAAACCCTACGAGCAGTACTTC. Its translation: CAGDRGKPYEQYF. Full variable domain (missing parts from reference TRBV30 and TRBJ2-7): SQTIHQWPATLVQPVGSPLSLECTVEGTSNPNLYWYRQAAGRGLQLLFYSVGIGQISSEVPQNLSASRPQDRQFILSSKKLLLSDSGFYLCAGDRGKPYEQYFGPGTRLTVT.

The rearrangement joins TRBV7-3 to TRBJ2-1, with D unresolved. The CDR3 is 13 residues long. Germline V gene lookup returns CDR1 SGHTA and CDR2 FQGTGA. V lost 3 bases and J lost 5, with 8 bases in between. CDR3 residues: CASSLGQHNEQFF. The CDR3 bases are TGTGCCAGCAGCTTGGGTCAGCACAATGAGCAGTTCTTC.

V gene TRBV4-2 combines with J gene TRBJ2-2, with 9 positions matching TRBD2. The CDR3 is 16 amino acids. Looked up from germline, CDR1 is LGHNA and CDR2 is YNFKEQ. Trimming at V came to 2 bases and at J to 5 bases, leaving 6 bases not matched to a gene. CDR3 DNA: TGTGCCAGCAGCCAACCTCGGCTAGCGGGGACCGGGGAGCTGTTTTTT. It is translated as CASSQPRLAGTGELFF.

This clone was counted between two and nine times. The rearrangement joins TRBV7-6 to TRBJ1-2; D is possibly TRBD1 (5 bases). Looked up from germline, CDR1 is SGHVS and CDR2 is FNYEAQ. The CDR3 covers 14 residues. V gave up 4 bases and J gave up 2 bases, with 11 bases separating them. DNA of the CDR3: TGTGCCAGCAGCTCACCGGGGACCAACTATGGCTACACCTTC. Its translation is CASSSPGTNYGYTF.